The 14 T cell receptor beta chains below all came from one sample that was sequenced in a study of cytomegalovirus exposure and HLA in healthy donors. 60 Vbeta and 13 Jbeta primers were used in PCR. Profiled with immunoSEQ multiplex PCR; TCRdb holds only in-frame clones, not every one. Counted here are under 200,000 clones, around 80% occurring once; the ten biggest clones make up under 6%. The source material was PBMCs. Receptor source: a woman aged 50 to 65 in good health and CMV-seropositive.

This clone was detected a few times. The V gene is TRBV14, the J gene TRBJ1-2; D is undetermined. Germline CDR1 reads SGHDN; CDR2 reads FVKESK. Between the trimmed V and J ends, which lost 0 bases and 5 bases, there was a span of 7 bases. CDR3 size: 13 residues. CDR3 bases: TGTGCCAGCAGCCAAGACAGCGTTTATGGCTACACCTTC. Amino acids: CASSQDSVYGYTF.

The chain joins TRBV5-1 to TRBJ2-1; 10 nucleotides line up with TRBD2. The germline CDR1 and CDR2 sequences are SGHRS and YFSETQ. The length of the CDR3 is 15 residues. The V segment lost 7 bases and the J segment 6 bases; nucleotides outside the gene matches: 10. The CDR3 DNA is TGCGCCAGCCGTAAAGAGCGGGAGGGGGGCAATGAGCAGTTCTTC. It specifies CASRKEREGGNEQFF.

CDR3 sequence (DNA): TGTGCCAGCAGCCCCAAGCCGGGAGGGCCGACCGAGCAGTACTTC. This sequence encodes CASSPKPGGPTEQYF. V gene TRBV9 combines with J gene TRBJ2-7, with TRBD2 matching 8 bases. Germline CDR1 SGDLS, CDR2 YYNGEE. This CDR3 region has 15 residues. V gave up 4 bases and J gave up 6 bases; unmatched junction bases: 12.

The chain employs TRBV4-3 and TRBJ2-7; 15 bases agree with TRBD2. This CDR3 is 19 amino acids long. CDR1 is LGHNA, CDR2 YSLEER, per germline. The J segment lost 1 base and the V segment lost 2 bases, leaving 9 bases of the junction unmatched. The chain's CDR3 is CASSQYRTSGRARSYEQYF. In nucleotides, the CDR3 is TGCGCCAGCAGCCAATACAGGACTAGCGGGAGGGCCAGGTCCTACGAGCAGTACTTC.

This sequence joins TRBV21-1 and TRBJ2-3; the table's D call, TRBD1, has no DNA check behind it. TRBV21-1 is noted as a pseudogene. This CDR3 region has 15 residues. CDR3 bases: TGTGCCAGCAGCCTTCTCAGGGGAGTCACAGATACGCAGTATTTT. Protein: CASSLLRGVTDTQYF.

The V and J genes are TRBV5-6 and TRBJ2-2, with D tentatively TRBD2 (6 bases). CDR1 SGHDT and CDR2 YYEEEE come from the germline V gene. This CDR3 spans 15 amino acids. Trimming removed 0 bases from V and 0 bases from J, with 6 bases in between. In DNA form, the CDR3 reads TGTGCCAGCAGCTTGGGCGGGACGAACACCGGGGAGCTGTTTTTT. This encodes CASSLGGTNTGELFF. Looking up the rest from reference TRBV5-6 and TRBJ2-2 gives the full variable domain: DAGVTQSPTHLIKTRGQQVTLRCSPKSGHDTVSWYQQALGQGPQFIFQYYEEEERQRGNFPDRFSGHQFPNYSSELNVNALLLGDSALYLCASSLGGTNTGELFFGEGSRLTVL.

The chain has TRBV9 and TRBJ2-3; D is uncertain. The CDR3 extends over 15 amino acids. The germline V gene has CDR1 SGDLS and CDR2 YYNGEE. V was cut by 0 bases and J by 3 bases, with 11 bases left in between. The CDR3 DNA is TGTGCCAGCAGCGTAGGTCTAGAGCTTACAGATACGCAGTATTTT. Amino acids: CASSVGLELTDTQYF. The entire variable domain, with the rest obtained from reference TRBV9 and TRBJ2-3, is as follows: DSGVTQTPKHLITATGQRVTLRCSPRSGDLSVYWYQQSLDQGLQFLIQYYNGEERAKGNILERFSAQQFPDLHSELNLSSLELGDSALYFCASSVGLELTDTQYFGPGTRLTVL.

The chain employs TRBV5-1 and TRBJ1-1; maybe TRBD1 (6 bases). V was pared by 3 bases and J by 3 bases, with 12 bases between. Germline assignment: CDR1 SGHRS and CDR2 YFSETQ. The CDR3 loop spans 14 amino acids. As DNA, the CDR3 is TGCGCCAGCAGCTCTGGACAGACTTACACTGAAGCTTTCTTT. Its protein product is CASSSGQTYTEAFF.

This chain joins TRBV4-1 and TRBJ2-3; D not certain. The V end lost 6 bases, the J end lost 3 bases, and 13 bases lay between the germline ends. The CDR3 length is 14 residues. CDR1 and CDR2 from the germline V gene are MGHRA and YSYEKL. The CDR3 DNA sequence: TGCGCCAGCAGGCCAGCGTTTGCTACAGATACGCAGTATTTT. Translated, it gives CASRPAFATDTQYF.

This chain connects TRBV7-2 to TRBJ2-5; perhaps TRBD1 as D (5 bases). The ends were cut back, 1 base at V and 6 bases at J, with 9 bases in the middle. The CDR3 runs to 13 residues. CDR1 and CDR2 (germline): SGHTA, FQGNSA. CDR3 sequence: CASSLGGSQTQYF. As DNA, the CDR3 is TGTGCCAGCAGCTTAGGGGGCTCCCAGACCCAGTACTTC.

This clone was found a few times. The chain links TRBV19 to TRBJ2-1; 8 bases match TRBD2. The CDR3 has 13 amino acids. V trimming: 5 bases; J trimming: 8 bases; junction bases outside the gene matches: 5. CDR1 is LNHDA, CDR2 SQIVND, per germline (reference sequence). The CDR3 DNA follows: TGTGCCAGTAGTGCCCGGGAGGGCGATGAGCAGTTCTTC. Translated: CASSAREGDEQFF.

V gene TRBV12-5 combines with J gene TRBJ2-1; no clear D. Trimming pared 4 bases from V and 2 bases from J, leaving 24 bases between. CDR3 length: 19 residues. Germline V lookup: CDR1 LGHNT, CDR2 FRNRAP. In nucleotides, the CDR3 is TGTGCTAGTGGTTCAAGACGGTCGGGTAAGTGTTTTGCCTACAATGAGCAGTTCTTC. Its protein is CASGSRRSGKCFAYNEQFF.

This clone appeared once. The chain carries TRBV5-1 and TRBJ1-2; TRBD1 matches at 9 bases. The V gene's germline CDR1 is SGHRS and CDR2 YFSETQ. The V gene end was trimmed by 0 bases and the J gene end by 5 bases; junction bases not matched to a gene: 14. This CDR3 is 18 amino acids long. The CDR3: CASSLGSGTGSSPYGYTF. CDR3 DNA sequence: TGCGCCAGCAGCTTGGGATCCGGGACAGGGAGTTCCCCTTATGGCTACACCTTC.

The chain combines TRBV6-5 with TRBJ2-3, with 7 bases aligning to TRBD2. The CDR3 covers 15 residues. The germline V gene encodes CDR1 MNHEY and CDR2 SVGAGI. V lost 1 base, J lost 2 bases, and 3 bases stayed unmatched. CDR3 nucleotide sequence: TGTGCCAGCAGTTACTGGACTAGTAACACAGATACGCAGTATTTT. The encoded protein is CASSYWTSNTDTQYF.